The rows below give T cell receptor beta chains drawn from one sample of a study of T-cell reconstitution after alpha-beta-depleted transplantation in children. TCRdb reprocessed the PCR reads via MiXCR and lists one record per CDR3 protein. The sample gives 550,000 to 800,000 distinct CDR3 sequences, over 10% of which show up once; approximately 0.8% is in the top ten. The sample in question was PBMCs, obtained before TCRalphabeta/CD19-depleted stem cell transplant. Receptors originate from a girl aged 2-10 years with congenital amegakaryocytic thrombocytopenia, due to receive a stem cell transplant. CDR3s include the opening cysteine and the closing phenylalanine or tryptophan. The order of the fields is CDR3 DNA, CDR3 protein, D gene, clone size, J gene, V gene. A D gene is named only where the DNA matches it firmly. For some rows the clone size is stated as once, few or many, or as a class when expanded; others skip it.

CDR3 DNA: TGTGCCAGCGGAACCCTTCCCACAGATACGCAGTATTTT
CDR3 protein: CASGTLPTDTQYF
D gene: -
clone size: -
J gene: TRBJ2-3
V gene: TRBV11-2

CDR3 DNA: TGCAGTGCTAGGCCCCAGGCGAATGAGCAGTTCTTC
CDR3 protein: CSARPQANEQFF
D gene: -
clone size: many
J gene: TRBJ2-1
V gene: TRBV20-1

CDR3 DNA: TGCAGCGTTGAAGATCAGGAGACCCAGTACTTC
CDR3 protein: CSVEDQETQYF
D gene: -
clone size: many
J gene: TRBJ2-5
V gene: TRBV29-1

CDR3 DNA: TGCGCCAGCAGCTTGACGGTAGGCCGCACCGGGGAGCTGTTTTTT
CDR3 protein: CASSLTVGRTGELFF
D gene: -
clone size: -
J gene: TRBJ2-2
V gene: TRBV5-1

CDR3 DNA: TGTGCCAGCAGTCTCTATCTGGCGAACACCGGGGAGCTGTTTTTT
CDR3 protein: CASSLYLANTGELFF
D gene: -
clone size: -
J gene: TRBJ2-2
V gene: TRBV2

CDR3 DNA: TGTGCTAGTGGCCAGACGAGGCAGATCACCGGGGAGCTGTTTTTT
CDR3 protein: CASGQTRQITGELFF
D gene: -
clone size: -
J gene: TRBJ2-2
V gene: TRBV12-5

CDR3 DNA: TGTGCCAGCAGCAACTTCGGGAGGTTCCACGAGCAGTACTTC
CDR3 protein: CASSNFGRFHEQYF
D gene: -
clone size: many
J gene: TRBJ2-7
V gene: TRBV21-1

CDR3 DNA: TGCGCCAGCAGCTTGCCGGGGGGAAGGACTGAAGCTTTCTTT
CDR3 protein: CASSLPGGRTEAFF
D gene: -
clone size: many
J gene: TRBJ1-1
V gene: TRBV5-1

CDR3 DNA: TGTGCCAGCAGCTCCTTCCCGACAGGGGAGGCCAAAAACATTCAGTACTTC
CDR3 protein: CASSSFPTGEAKNIQYF
D gene: TRBD1
clone size: -
J gene: TRBJ2-4
V gene: TRBV27

CDR3 DNA: TGTGCCAGCAGCCAAGGAGGGATCAATGAGCAGTTCTTC
CDR3 protein: CASSQGGINEQFF
D gene: -
clone size: many
J gene: TRBJ2-1
V gene: TRBV14

CDR3 DNA: TGTGCCACCAGCGGTCGCCGCTTTGAGGGGAGACAAGAGACCCAGTACTTC
CDR3 protein: CATSGRRFEGRQETQYF
D gene: -
clone size: few
J gene: TRBJ2-5
V gene: TRBV15

CDR3 DNA: TGTGCCGGCTCACGGCAGCGGCCGAGGGGGGGATCCTACAATGAGCAGTTCTTC
CDR3 protein: CAGSRQRPRGGSYNEQFF
D gene: -
clone size: -
J gene: TRBJ2-1
V gene: TRBV7-8

CDR3 DNA: TGTGCCAGCATCAACAGCGGGCGGGAGGGAACCACCGGGGAGCTGTTTTTT
CDR3 protein: CASINSGREGTTGELFF
D gene: TRBD2
clone size: many
J gene: TRBJ2-2
V gene: TRBV6-1

CDR3 DNA: TGCGCCAGCAGCTTGGGGTCGACTAGCCAAGGTGAGCAGTTCTTC
CDR3 protein: CASSLGSTSQGEQFF
D gene: TRBD2
clone size: few
J gene: TRBJ2-1
V gene: TRBV5-1

CDR3 DNA: TGTGCCAGCAGTTACTCCAGCATGAACACTGAAGCTTTCTTT
CDR3 protein: CASSYSSMNTEAFF
D gene: -
clone size: many
J gene: TRBJ1-1
V gene: TRBV6-5

CDR3 DNA: TGCGCCAGCAGCTTGGCCGTAGCGGGCCTTACCTACGAGCAGTACTTC
CDR3 protein: CASSLAVAGLTYEQYF
D gene: TRBD2
clone size: few
J gene: TRBJ2-7
V gene: TRBV5-1

CDR3 DNA: TGTGCCAGTAGTATGGTCGTTGGTAGCCCCGGGGAGCTGTTTTTT
CDR3 protein: CASSMVVGSPGELFF
D gene: -
clone size: -
J gene: TRBJ2-2
V gene: TRBV19

CDR3 DNA: TGTGCCAGCAGCTTGACTAGCGGGAGCGCGTTCTTC
CDR3 protein: CASSLTSGSAFF
D gene: TRBD2
clone size: once
J gene: TRBJ2-1
V gene: TRBV11-2

CDR3 DNA: TGCGCCAGCAGCACCCGCGGGACAAGAGAGACCCAGTACTTC
CDR3 protein: CASSTRGTRETQYF
D gene: -
clone size: few
J gene: TRBJ2-5
V gene: TRBV5-1

CDR3 DNA: TGTGCCAGCAGCCCCTTTGGGGGGACTACCACCACCGGGGAGCTGTTTTTT
CDR3 protein: CASSPFGGTTTTGELFF
D gene: TRBD2
clone size: -
J gene: TRBJ2-2
V gene: TRBV5-6

CDR3 DNA: TGCAGTGCTAGAGCGGCTAGCGGGACCTACGAGCAGTACTTC
CDR3 protein: CSARAASGTYEQYF
D gene: TRBD2
clone size: -
J gene: TRBJ2-7
V gene: TRBV20-1

CDR3 DNA: TGTGCCAGCAGCCACAGTGGGACGCCCTACGAGCAGTACTTC
CDR3 protein: CASSHSGTPYEQYF
D gene: -
clone size: -
J gene: TRBJ2-7
V gene: TRBV3-1

CDR3 DNA: TGTGCCAGCAGCTTATTAACTGATTCCCAAGAGACCCAGTACTTC
CDR3 protein: CASSLLTDSQETQYF
D gene: -
clone size: few
J gene: TRBJ2-5
V gene: TRBV7-2

CDR3 DNA: TGTGCCTGGAGCGGAGGGGGTGCCTACAATGAGCAGTTCTTC
CDR3 protein: CAWSGGGAYNEQFF
D gene: -
clone size: few
J gene: TRBJ2-1
V gene: TRBV30

CDR3 DNA: TGTGCCAGCCGAGGCGGGAGTTGGGAGCAGTACTTC
CDR3 protein: CASRGGSWEQYF
D gene: TRBD2
clone size: -
J gene: TRBJ2-7
V gene: TRBV7-9